What follows is one T cell receptor beta chain and its context. Its antigen is not known. These data come from a study of T-cell memory formation after mild COVID-19. Findings and limits, study-wide: CD8+ contracting clones occupied EMRA, while CD4+ ones occupied mainly CM and EM. Pre-infection memory contained some responding clones, which suggested that cross-reactive memory had joined. Clones shrinking between day 15 and 85 showed a balanced CD4/CD8 split, and those that grew later tilted toward CD4+.

Researchers used 5'RACE with constant-segment primers to make TCR alpha and TCR beta cDNA libraries that carry sample barcodes and UMIs. MiXCR, applied by TCRdb to the 5' RACE reads, yields one record per CDR3 protein. Of hundreds of thousands of distinct CDR3 sequences in the sample, under 8.5% are singletons; the top ten hold under 25%. Germline V gene sequence: CDR1 MNHEY, CDR2 SVGAGI. The CDR3 length is 15 residues. Trimming removed 2 bases from V and 4 bases from J, with 14 bases in between. This TCR was sampled from a man aged 18 to 30 who had mild COVID-19 (a few samples of this study predate the infection). Cell type and time point are not known. Sequencing input: PBMCs or a T cell subset sorted from them (not recorded which). The chain couples TRBV6-5 to TRBJ2-5; weak D call: TRBD2 (5 bases). The CDR3 DNA sequence: TGTGCCAGCAGTTACCGGTCCGGGATCGGAGAGACCCAGTACTTC. It yields the protein CASSYRSGIGETQYF.